Below, 12 T cell receptor beta chains from the same sample are listed, as sequenced in a study of blood T cell repertoires in COVID-19. The protocol was immunoSEQ multiplex PCR, while the TCRdb copy is restricted to in-frame clones and leaves out a portion. Counted here are roughly 150,000 clones, about 90% occurring once; the ten biggest clones make up roughly 4%. The source material was peripheral blood. The receptors derive from a woman in her sixties or seventies with acute or convalescent COVID-19.

V gene TRBV19 combines with J gene TRBJ2-3; 9 bases line up with TRBD2. V was clipped by 6 bases and J by 3 bases; unmatched bases: 13. In germline, CDR1 is LNHDA, CDR2 SQIVND (reference sequence). CDR3 length equals 17 residues. The CDR3 DNA reads as TGTGCCAGTAGCCAAGGGCGGTGGACTAGCGTTACAGATACGCAGTATTTT. Its translation is CASSQGRWTSVTDTQYF.

J is TRBJ1-4 and V is TRBV27, with D unclear. This CDR3 region has 12 residues. V lost 7 bases, J lost 7 bases, and 10 bases lay in between. Germline V lookup: CDR1 MNHEY, CDR2 SMNVEV (reference sequence). The CDR3: CASKRGSEKLFF. The CDR3 DNA reads TGTGCCAGCAAAAGAGGGTCTGAAAAACTGTTTTTT. The full variable domain, with the rest looked up from reference TRBV27 and TRBJ1-4, is EAQVTQNPRYLITVTGKKLTVTCSQNMNHEYMSWYRQDPGLGLRQIYYSMNVEVTDKGDVPEGYKVSRKEKRNFPLILESPSPNQTSLYFCASKRGSEKLFFGSGTQLSVL.

This sequence joins TRBV4-3 and TRBJ1-3; unclear D gene. The CDR3 spans 16 residues. Germline assignment: CDR1 LGHNA and CDR2 YSLEER. Trimming stripped 4 bases from V and 1 base from J, with 14 bases between. CDR3 DNA sequence: TGCGCCAGCAGCCCGTCTCAGGCTGGTTCTGGAAACACCATATATTTT. Its protein is CASSPSQAGSGNTIYF.

The chain combines TRBV7-2 with TRBJ1-5; a weak D match, TRBD1 (6 bases). The V gene lost 2 bases and the J gene lost 1 base, with 18 bases spanning the gap. Germline CDR1 and CDR2: SGHTA and FQGNSA. The CDR3 is 18 residues long. The CDR3 nucleotides read TGTGCCAGCAGCTTAACTGGGGTCCTGAGGGGGAGCAATCAGCCCCAGCATTTT. Translation: CASSLTGVLRGSNQPQHF.

The rearrangement links TRBV4-1 to TRBJ1-5; D is uncertain. The germline gives CDR1 MGHRA, CDR2 YSYEKL. Between the trimmed V and J ends, which lost 0 bases and 1 base, there was a span of 13 bases. This CDR3 has 17 amino acids. The CDR3 here is CASSQDKGGNSNQPQHF. In DNA form, the CDR3 reads TGCGCCAGCAGCCAAGATAAGGGAGGGAACAGCAATCAGCCCCAGCATTTT.

This chain links TRBV18 with TRBJ1-2; 7 bases fit TRBD1. The trim removed 3 bases at V and 5 bases at J, leaving 21 bases unmatched. Germline CDR1 is KGHSH and CDR2 is LQKENI. This CDR3 region has 19 residues. The CDR3 DNA reads TGTGCCAGCTCACCCCGACAGGGTGGGGAATATTCGATCCGGTATGGCTACACCTTC. It translates to CASSPRQGGEYSIRYGYTF. The full variable domain, rest sourced from reference TRBV18 and TRBJ1-2, is NAGVMQNPRHLVRRRGQEARLRCSPMKGHSHVYWYRQLPEEGLKFMVYLQKENIIDESGMPKERFSAEFPKEGPSILRIQQVVRGDSAAYFCASSPRQGGEYSIRYGYTFGSGTRLTVV.

This clone appeared once. This chain links TRBV4-3 with TRBJ1-6, with D tentatively TRBD1 (6 bases). Deletions cut 3 bases from V and 7 bases from J, with 13 bases between. The germline V gene encodes CDR1 LGHNA and CDR2 YSLEER. This CDR3 has 15 amino acids. The CDR3 loop reads CASSQSSQGNSPLHF. The DNA for the CDR3 is TGCGCCAGCAGCCAGAGCAGTCAGGGGAATTCACCCCTCCACTTT.

The chain uses TRBV7-9 and TRBJ2-1; 9 nucleotides align to TRBD2. Germline-derived CDR1 and CDR2 are SEHNR and FQNEAQ (reference sequence). V lost 2 bases and J lost 4; bases outside the gene matches: 12. This CDR3 contains 18 residues. The CDR3: CASSLPAPTSGRYNEQFF. The DNA for the CDR3 is TGTGCCAGCAGCTTACCCGCCCCGACTAGCGGTAGATACAATGAGCAGTTCTTC.

J is TRBJ2-7 and V is TRBV19; possible D gene TRBD1, 6 bases. This CDR3 contains 13 residues. CDR1 and CDR2 from the germline V gene are LNHDA and SQIVND (reference sequence). Trimming shortened V by 4 bases and J by 1 base, and 8 bases separated the two germline ends. CDR3: CASSSTGSYEQYF. The CDR3 coding sequence is TGTGCCAGTAGTAGCACAGGGTCCTACGAGCAGTACTTC.

The chain combines TRBV7-9 with TRBJ1-2; 9 positions agree with TRBD1. From germline, CDR1 is SEHNR and CDR2 FQNEAQ (reference sequence). Trimming took 5 bases from V and 8 from J; bases not matched to a gene: 15. There are 16 residues in the CDR3. The CDR3 region is CASSPWNRDRVKGYTF. The CDR3 coding sequence is TGTGCCAGCAGCCCCTGGAACCGGGACAGGGTGAAAGGCTACACCTTC.

The V call is TRBV9, the J call TRBJ2-1; a possible D gene is TRBD2 (6 bases). With 4 bases removed from V and 7 bases from J, the gap between germline ends came to 15 bases. Germline V CDR1 and CDR2: SGDLS, YYNGEE. This CDR3 has 14 residues. CDR3 nucleotide sequence: TGTGCCAGCAGCCGGACTACCGCCCGGAATGAGCAGTTCTTC. Protein product: CASSRTTARNEQFF. The whole variable domain, remainder taken from reference TRBV9 and TRBJ2-1, is DSGVTQTPKHLITATGQRVTLRCSPRSGDLSVYWYQQSLDQGLQFLIQYYNGEERAKGNILERFSAQQFPDLHSELNLSSLELGDSALYFCASSRTTARNEQFFGPGTRLTVL.

The CDR3, as DNA: TGCGCCAGCAGCTACGGGACAGGGGGTCAGCCCCAGCATTTT. This encodes CASSYGTGGQPQHF. The V gene is TRBV5-1, the J gene TRBJ1-5, with 11 positions matching TRBD1. The CDR3 sequence is 14 residues long. Germline CDR1 and CDR2: SGHRS and YFSETQ. The V segment lost 3 bases and the J segment 6 bases; nucleotides outside the gene matches: 2.